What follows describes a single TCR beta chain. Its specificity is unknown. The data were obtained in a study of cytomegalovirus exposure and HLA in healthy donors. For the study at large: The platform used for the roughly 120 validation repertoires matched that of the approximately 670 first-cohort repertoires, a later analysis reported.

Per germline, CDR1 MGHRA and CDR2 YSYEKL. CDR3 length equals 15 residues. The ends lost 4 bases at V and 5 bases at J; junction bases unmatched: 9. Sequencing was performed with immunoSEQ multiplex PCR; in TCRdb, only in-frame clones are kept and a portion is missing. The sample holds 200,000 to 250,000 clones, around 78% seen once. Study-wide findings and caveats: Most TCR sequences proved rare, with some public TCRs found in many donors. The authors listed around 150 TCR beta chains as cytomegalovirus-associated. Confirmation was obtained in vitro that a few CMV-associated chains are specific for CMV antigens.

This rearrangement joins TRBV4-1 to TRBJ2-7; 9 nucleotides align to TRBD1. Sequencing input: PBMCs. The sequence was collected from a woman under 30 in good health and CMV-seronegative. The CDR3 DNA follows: TGCGCCAGCAGCCCTAAGGACAGGGGTTCGGACGAGCAGTACTTC. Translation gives CASSPKDRGSDEQYF.